Each of the 21 T cell receptor beta chains below was sequenced from the same sample in a study of control samples from healthy donors and cancer patients. Generated by immunoSEQ multiplex PCR, the TCRdb table keeps only in-frame clones and is missing some. The sample carries roughly 220,000 clones, about 93% recorded once. Sample: blood. The receptors were sampled from a man aged 45-60 years in good health.

This rearrangement joins TRBV28 to TRBJ1-1; D call uncertain. Germline lookup yields CDR1 MDHEN and CDR2 SYDVKM. CDR3 length: 15 amino acids. Trimming took off 3 bases at V and 0 bases at J, with 11 bases between the two ends. The CDR3 coding sequence is TGTGCCAGCAGTTTTGGTTTAACCATGAACACTGAAGCTTTCTTT. Amino acid sequence: CASSFGLTMNTEAFF. Complete variable domain (other parts from reference TRBV28 and TRBJ1-1): DVKVTQSSRYLVKRTGEKVFLECVQDMDHENMFWYRQDPGLGLRLIYFSYDVKMKEKGDIPEGYSVSREKKERFSLILESASTNQTSMYLCASSFGLTMNTEAFFGQGTRLTVV.

This chain connects TRBV5-5 to TRBJ2-7; D possibly corresponds to TRBD1 (6 bases). Germline lookup yields CDR1 SGHKS and CDR2 YYEKEE (reference sequence). V lost 2 bases and J 0 bases, leaving 18 bases between the germline ends. This CDR3 contains 17 residues. CDR3 nucleotide sequence: TGTGCCAGCAGCTTCGGGACAACTAGACCCAGCTCCTACGAGCAGTACTTC. This codes for CASSFGTTRPSSYEQYF. The full variable domain, with the rest looked up from reference TRBV5-5 and TRBJ2-7, is DAGVTQSPTHLIKTRGQQVTLRCSPISGHKSVSWYQQVLGQGPQFIFQYYEKEERGRGNFPDRFSARQFPNYSSELNVNALLLGDSALYLCASSFGTTRPSSYEQYFGPGTRLTVT.

This chain uses TRBV28 with TRBJ1-2; D remains ambiguous. This CDR3 is 14 amino acids long. Trimming took 3 bases from V and 6 from J, leaving 14 bases between them. In germline, CDR1 is MDHEN, CDR2 SYDVKM. CDR3 region: CASSFRVKAHGYTF. CDR3 nucleotides: TGTGCCAGCAGTTTTCGGGTGAAGGCCCATGGCTACACCTTC.

The gene calls are TRBV24-1 and TRBJ2-5; 8 bases align to TRBD1. The CDR3 spans 15 residues. V lost 4 bases, J lost 1 base, and 4 bases stayed unmatched. Germline CDR1 and CDR2: KGHDR and SFDVKD. CDR3 protein: CATSDPGQGQETQYF. The CDR3, as DNA: TGTGCCACCAGTGACCCCGGACAGGGCCAAGAGACCCAGTACTTC.

The chain employs TRBV9 and TRBJ2-5; D unclear. CDR3 length equals 13 residues. The V and J ends lost 1 base and 2 bases respectively, with 6 bases between them. Germline V gene lookup returns CDR1 SGDLS and CDR2 YYNGEE. DNA for the CDR3: TGTGCCAGCAGCGTATTACCTCAAGAGACCCAGTACTTC. It translates to CASSVLPQETQYF. Complete variable domain (other parts from reference TRBV9 and TRBJ2-5): DSGVTQTPKHLITATGQRVTLRCSPRSGDLSVYWYQQSLDQGLQFLIQYYNGEERAKGNILERFSAQQFPDLHSELNLSSLELGDSALYFCASSVLPQETQYFGPGTRLLVL.

The CDR3 coding sequence is TGCGCCAGCAGCTTGGTAGCAGGAGAAACTGAAGCTTTCTTT. Its translation is CASSLVAGETEAFF. The chain employs TRBV5-1 and TRBJ1-1; D unresolved. Between the trimmed V and J ends, which lost 0 bases and 5 bases, there was a span of 11 bases. This CDR3 spans 14 amino acids. Germline V CDR1 and CDR2: SGHRS, YFSETQ.

The V call is TRBV18, the J call TRBJ2-7, with TRBD2 matching over 8 bases. Germline values: CDR1 KGHSH, CDR2 LQKENI. J lost 3 bases, V lost 6 bases, and 10 bases had no gene match. The CDR3 runs 15 residues. CDR3 sequence: CASSQAGGGHYEQYF. In DNA, the CDR3 is TGTGCCAGCTCCCAAGCCGGGGGGGGACACTACGAGCAGTACTTC.

The chain uses TRBV15 and TRBJ1-1; D ambiguous. The CDR3 is made up of 14 amino acids. CDR1 LNHNV and CDR2 YYDKDF come from the germline V gene (reference sequence). Trimming stripped 0 bases from V and 1 base from J, with 6 bases between. The CDR3 DNA follows: TGTGCCACCAGCAGAGATCTGGCGAACACTGAAGCTTTCTTT. It codes for CATSRDLANTEAFF.

This clone was detected only a few times. The rearrangement uses TRBV7-9 and TRBJ1-1, with 11 positions matching TRBD1. Germline V gene lookup returns CDR1 SEHNR and CDR2 FQNEAQ (reference sequence). V shed 5 bases, J shed 2 bases, and the junction held 7 bases outside the gene matches. CDR3 length: 16 residues. The CDR3 reads CASSHRDRGYNTEAFF. CDR3 nucleotides: TGTGCCAGCAGCCACCGGGACAGGGGGTACAACACTGAAGCTTTCTTT.

This chain connects TRBV5-6 to TRBJ1-3; 7 bases align to TRBD1. V was clipped by 4 bases and J by 4 bases; unmatched bases: 11. This CDR3 contains 16 residues. Per germline, CDR1 SGHDT and CDR2 YYEEEE. The CDR3, as DNA: TGTGCCAGCAGCAAGGACAGGTTTGAACCCGGAAACACCATATATTTT. Its translation is CASSKDRFEPGNTIYF.

The chain is built from TRBV5-1 and TRBJ2-1; D might be TRBD2 (6 bases). This CDR3 comprises 15 residues. The germline CDR1 and CDR2 sequences are SGHRS and YFSETQ. Trimming left V 0 bases short and J 4 bases short, with 11 bases between. The CDR3: CASSLGQGRYNEQFF. As DNA, the CDR3 is TGCGCCAGCAGCTTGGGGCAAGGGAGGTACAATGAGCAGTTCTTC.

The chain has TRBV7-2 and TRBJ1-3; D is undetermined. The CDR3 extends over 14 amino acids. The germline gives CDR1 SGHTA, CDR2 FQGNSA. V lost 2 bases to trimming and J lost 6 bases, with 11 bases between them. The CDR3 nucleotides read TGTGCCAGCAGCTTATTCCAGGTCGCAAACACCATATATTTT. Translated: CASSLFQVANTIYF. Based on the CDR3 plus reference TRBV7-2 and TRBJ1-3, the full variable domain is GAGVSQSPSNKVTEKGKDVELRCDPISGHTALYWYRQSLGQGLEFLIYFQGNSAPDKSGLPSDRFSAERTGGSVSTLTIQRTQQEDSAVYLCASSLFQVANTIYFGEGSWLTVV.

A few counts support this clone. The rearrangement links TRBV30 to TRBJ1-3; unclear D gene. The V end lost 5 bases, the J end lost 2 bases, and 10 bases lay between the germline ends. The CDR3 spans 13 residues. Germline values: CDR1 GTSNPN, CDR2 SVGIG (reference sequence). The CDR3 region is CAWATFAGNTIYF. The DNA for the CDR3 is TGTGCCTGGGCTACTTTCGCTGGAAACACCATATATTTT.

This chain uses TRBV30 with TRBJ2-1; 8 positions match TRBD2. CDR3 length: 13 amino acids. V shed 6 bases, J shed 1 base, and the junction held 2 bases outside the gene matches. Germline-derived CDR1 and CDR2 are GTSNPN and SVGIG (reference sequence). The CDR3 bases are TGTGCCTGCGGGACTAGTTCCTACAATGAGCAGTTCTTC. As protein: CACGTSSYNEQFF.

The chain combines TRBV28 with TRBJ1-4; D unresolved. The CDR3 is 12 residues long. CDR1 is MDHEN, CDR2 SYDVKM, per germline. V was trimmed by 1 base and J by 7 bases, leaving 4 bases between them. For the CDR3, the DNA is TGTGCCAGCAGTTTATCGGGTGAAAAACTGTTTTTT. Translating gives CASSLSGEKLFF.

The J gene is TRBJ1-2, the V gene TRBV29-1; D unclear. Germline V gene lookup returns CDR1 SQVTM and CDR2 ANQGSEA. The CDR3 spans 12 residues. V lost 7 bases, J lost 0 bases, and 9 bases lay in between. The CDR3, as DNA: TGCAGCGCCGAGGAGGCTAACTATGGCTACACCTTC. It encodes CSAEEANYGYTF. Combining the CDR3 with reference TRBV29-1 and TRBJ1-2 gives the whole variable domain SAVISQKPSRDICQRGTSLTIQCQVDSQVTMMFWYRQQPGQSLTLIATANQGSEATYESGFVIDKFPISRPNLTFSTLTVSNMSPEDSSIYLCSAEEANYGYTFGSGTRLTVV.

The rearrangement joins TRBV7-2 to TRBJ1-6; D is perhaps TRBD1 (5 bases). The germline V gene encodes CDR1 SGHTA and CDR2 FQGNSA. Trimming removed 5 bases at V and 12 bases at J, with 14 bases between. CDR3 size: 13 residues. The CDR3 sequence is CASSAVRGEPLHF. As DNA, the CDR3 is TGTGCCAGCAGCGCAGTTCGAGGGGAACCCCTCCACTTT. The entire variable domain, with the rest obtained from reference TRBV7-2 and TRBJ1-6, is as follows: GAGVSQSPSNKVTEKGKDVELRCDPISGHTALYWYRQSLGQGLEFLIYFQGNSAPDKSGLPSDRFSAERTGGSVSTLTIQRTQQEDSAVYLCASSAVRGEPLHFGNGTRLTVT.

This clone was seen once. The CDR3 loop is CSVADGPLGPKNIQYF. The DNA for the CDR3 is TGCAGCGTTGCGGACGGGCCCCTGGGTCCCAAAAACATTCAGTACTTC. This chain uses TRBV29-1 with TRBJ2-4; D remains unclear. The ends were cut back, 4 bases at V and 2 bases at J, with 18 bases in the middle. The CDR3 contains 16 residues. Looked up from germline, CDR1 is SQVTM and CDR2 is ANQGSEA. The full variable domain, its missing parts supplied by reference TRBV29-1 and TRBJ2-4, is SAVISQKPSRDICQRGTSLTIQCQVDSQVTMMFWYRQQPGQSLTLIATANQGSEATYESGFVIDKFPISRPNLTFSTLTVSNMSPEDSSIYLCSVADGPLGPKNIQYFGAGTRLSVL.

The rearrangement links TRBV5-4 to TRBJ2-1; 8 nucleotides align to TRBD2. After removal of 3 bases from V and 8 bases from J, the junction contained 7 bases not matched to a gene. CDR3 length: 14 residues. Germline V CDR1 and CDR2: SGHNT, YYREEE (reference sequence). The CDR3 protein is CASSSDSGGYEQFF. The CDR3 bases are TGTGCCAGCAGCTCCGACAGCGGGGGTTATGAGCAGTTCTTC. Using reference TRBV5-4 and TRBJ2-1 for the parts outside the CDR3, the full variable domain is ETGVTQSPTHLIKTRGQQVTLRCSSQSGHNTVSWYQQALGQGPQFIFQYYREEENGRGNFPPRFSGLQFPNYSSELNVNALELDDSALYLCASSSDSGGYEQFFGPGTRLTVL.

The rearrangement joins TRBV5-1 to TRBJ1-1; no clear D. V was shortened by 5 bases and J by 6 bases, with 11 bases between the two germline ends. Germline V CDR1 and CDR2: SGHRS, YFSETQ. The CDR3 runs 12 residues. This CDR3 reads CASSLQGAEAFF. The CDR3 nucleotides read TGCGCCAGCAGTCTCCAAGGCGCTGAAGCTTTCTTT.

The genes are TRBV19 and TRBJ2-3; possibly TRBD1 or TRBD2 for D (5 bases each). Germline lookup yields CDR1 LNHDA and CDR2 SQIVND (reference sequence). The ends were cut back, 5 bases at V and 0 bases at J, with 15 bases in the middle. CDR3 length equals 16 residues. This CDR3 reads CASSPQWGSSTDTQYF. CDR3 in DNA: TGTGCCAGTAGTCCCCAGTGGGGGTCTAGCACAGATACGCAGTATTTT.